The source of this TCR beta chain is a study of shared T cell receptors in the human thymus. Assay used: immunoSEQ multiplex PCR; TCRdb lists only in-frame clones, some missing. Of under 850,000 clones detected, over 75% appear once; the ten largest clones hold approximately 0.011%. This CDR3 has 18 amino acids. Germline values: CDR1 SGDLS, CDR2 YYNGEE. V dropped 0 bases and J dropped 4; count of bases not matched to a gene: 11. These same records also appear under a second study, on human thymus T cells. As reported in that work: Those donating were healthy Finnish infants in corrective surgery for congenital heart defects. In corrective heart surgery, resections were taken, and these provided the thymus tissue.

The sequence was obtained from a boy less than two years old with a congenital heart defect. Source material: thymocytes. This rearrangement joins TRBV9 to TRBJ2-1; 9 bases are a match to TRBD2. The CDR3 nucleotides are TGTGCCAGCAGCGTAGGGCTAGCGGGGCCCCTCCAATACAATGAGCAGTTCTTC. This gives the protein CASSVGLAGPLQYNEQFF.